The rows below give T cell receptor beta chains drawn from one sample of a study of Ad26.COV2.S vaccination and SARS-CoV-2 variants. The repertoire was sequenced with immunoSEQ multiplex PCR; TCRdb's copy has only in-frame clones and lacks some. The sample has 410,000 or so clones; 92% are singletons. Source: peripheral blood, taken in a trial of Ad26.COV2.S vaccine versus placebo. The source is a person between 18 and 60 years old who received the Ad26.COV2.S COVID-19 vaccine or a placebo. CDR3s include the opening cysteine and the closing phenylalanine or tryptophan.

j_call | v_call | cdr3_aa
TRBJ2-7 | TRBV5-4 | CASSFGFNEQYF
TRBJ2-1 | TRBV2 | CASSPGRDVEQFF
TRBJ2-5 | TRBV6-5 | CASSQSQGSETQYF
TRBJ1-1 | TRBV18 | CASSPRTGGSFMNTEAFF
TRBJ1-3 | TRBV7-2 | CASSFAGDSGNTIYF
TRBJ2-7 | TRBV6-2/TRBV6-3 | CASSYKTSGAYEQYF
TRBJ1-2 | TRBV19 | CASSIGAGFYGYTF
TRBJ2-2 | TRBV5-6 | CASSGWQLANTGELFF
TRBJ1-1 | TRBV18 | CASSPLPGIERTEAFF
TRBJ1-3 | TRBV19 | CASRTGVNSGNTIYF
TRBJ2-3 | TRBV18 | CASSPVASGWDTQYF
TRBJ2-2 | TRBV7-9 | CASSLEAAITGELFF
TRBJ1-1 | TRBV28 | CASSELPGTGSQQAFF
TRBJ1-2 | TRBV9 | CASSVGGPGHNGYTF
TRBJ1-1 | TRBV15 | CATNPYRTGEEAFF
TRBJ2-7 | TRBV30 | CAWSGGLEYEQYF
TRBJ2-3 | TRBV30 | CAWSAKAGPAADTQYF
TRBJ2-7 | TRBV7-8 | CASSLRLHEQYF
TRBJ1-2 | TRBV7-2 | CASSFYRGGYTF
TRBJ1-4 | TRBV7-2 | CASSLRSGLNEKLFF
TRBJ1-2 | TRBV11-2 | CASSDARGRGYTF
TRBJ2-3 | TRBV24-1 | CATSDLLGADTQYF
TRBJ2-7 | TRBV7-2 | CASSLDRGLEQYF
TRBJ2-7 | TRBV5-1 | CASSLWGPVPGQNYEQYF
TRBJ1-1 | TRBV7-9 | CASSFFSLNTEAFF
TRBJ1-2 | TRBV12-3/TRBV12-4 | CASSLGTQHGYTF
TRBJ2-3 | TRBV28 | CASSSPARTGQQYF
TRBJ1-1 | TRBV5-1 | CASSLKGQGSRGTEAFF
TRBJ2-2 | TRBV11-2 | CASSFTLGQTNTGELFF
TRBJ2-5 | TRBV11-2 | CASSLAVETQYF
TRBJ1-2 | TRBV7-8 | CASRSRGRKVGYTF
TRBJ2-5 | TRBV20-1 | CSASWGETQYF
TRBJ1-4 | TRBV4-1 | CASSLLVTNEKLFF
TRBJ2-6 | TRBV7-2 | CASSLGTSVTSGANVLTF
TRBJ1-2 | TRBV27 | CASSLSIQGRYGYTF
TRBJ2-4 | TRBV7-2 | CASSLAGPAKNIQYF